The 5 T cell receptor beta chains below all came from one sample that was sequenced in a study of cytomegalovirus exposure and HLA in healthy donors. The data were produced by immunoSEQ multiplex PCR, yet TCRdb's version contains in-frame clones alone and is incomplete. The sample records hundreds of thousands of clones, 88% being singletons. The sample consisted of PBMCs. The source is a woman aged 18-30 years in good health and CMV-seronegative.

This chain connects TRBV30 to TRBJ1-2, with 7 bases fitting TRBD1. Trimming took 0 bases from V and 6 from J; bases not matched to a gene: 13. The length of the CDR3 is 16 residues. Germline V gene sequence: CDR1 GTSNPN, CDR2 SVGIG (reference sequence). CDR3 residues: CAWSVTQGQGGHGYTF. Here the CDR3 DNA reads TGTGCCTGGAGTGTAACGCAGGGCCAGGGGGGACATGGCTACACCTTC.

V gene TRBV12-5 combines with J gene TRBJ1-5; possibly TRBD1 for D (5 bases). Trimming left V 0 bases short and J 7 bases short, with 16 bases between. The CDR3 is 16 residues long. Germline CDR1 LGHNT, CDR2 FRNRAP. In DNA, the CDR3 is TGTGCTAGTGGTTTGGTTTTAGGCAGGGAGGGCCAGCCCCAGCATTTT. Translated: CASGLVLGREGQPQHF.

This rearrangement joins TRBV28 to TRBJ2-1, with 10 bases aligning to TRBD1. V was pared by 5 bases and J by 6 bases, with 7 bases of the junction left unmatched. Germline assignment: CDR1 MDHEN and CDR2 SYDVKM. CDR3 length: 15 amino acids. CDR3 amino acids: CASSGPGTGVNEQFF. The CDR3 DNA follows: TGTGCCAGCAGTGGACCCGGGACAGGGGTCAATGAGCAGTTCTTC.

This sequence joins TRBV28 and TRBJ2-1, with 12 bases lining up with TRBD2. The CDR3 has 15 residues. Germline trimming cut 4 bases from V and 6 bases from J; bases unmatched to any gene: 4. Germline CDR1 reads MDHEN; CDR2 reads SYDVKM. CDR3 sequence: CASSSTSGRRNEQFF. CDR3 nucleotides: TGTGCCAGCAGTTCAACTAGCGGGAGGCGCAATGAGCAGTTCTTC.

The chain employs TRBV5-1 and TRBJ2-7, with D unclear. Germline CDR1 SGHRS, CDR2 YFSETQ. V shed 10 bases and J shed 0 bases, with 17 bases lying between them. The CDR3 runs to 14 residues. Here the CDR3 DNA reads TGCGCCGGCCGACCCAATCAGGCCTCCTACGAGCAGTACTTC. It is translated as CAGRPNQASYEQYF.